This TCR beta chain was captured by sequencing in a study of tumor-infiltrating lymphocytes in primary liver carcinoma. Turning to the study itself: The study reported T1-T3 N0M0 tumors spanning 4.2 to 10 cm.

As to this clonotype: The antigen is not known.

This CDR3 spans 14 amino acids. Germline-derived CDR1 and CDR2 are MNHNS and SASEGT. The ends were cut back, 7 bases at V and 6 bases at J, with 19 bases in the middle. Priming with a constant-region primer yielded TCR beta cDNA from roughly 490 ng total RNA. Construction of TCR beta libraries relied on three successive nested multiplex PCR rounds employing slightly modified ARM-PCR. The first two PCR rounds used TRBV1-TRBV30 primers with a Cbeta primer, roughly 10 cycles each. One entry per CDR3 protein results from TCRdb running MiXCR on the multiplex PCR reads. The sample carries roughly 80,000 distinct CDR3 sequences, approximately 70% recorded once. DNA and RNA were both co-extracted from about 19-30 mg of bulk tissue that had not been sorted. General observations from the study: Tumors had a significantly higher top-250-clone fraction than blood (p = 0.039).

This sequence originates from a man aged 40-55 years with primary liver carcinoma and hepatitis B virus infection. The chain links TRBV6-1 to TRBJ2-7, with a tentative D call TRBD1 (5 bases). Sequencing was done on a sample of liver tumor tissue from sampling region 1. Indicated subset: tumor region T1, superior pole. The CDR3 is CASNVGLRTSEQYF. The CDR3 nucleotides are TGTGCCAGCAATGTAGGGTTGCGGACAAGCGAGCAGTACTTC.